One and the same sample provided the 11 T cell receptor beta chains below, sequenced in a study of blood T cell repertoires in COVID-19. Libraries were prepared by immunoSEQ multiplex PCR; TCRdb keeps only in-frame clonotypes and omits some of them. Here the sample spans 130,000 or so clones, 84% being singletons. The sequenced material came from peripheral blood. The receptors stem from a woman in her sixties or seventies with acute or convalescent COVID-19.

The chain is built from TRBV2 and TRBJ2-3; D might be TRBD1 (5 bases). This CDR3 is built from 15 residues. CDR1 and CDR2 (germline): SNHLY, FYNNEI. V lost 8 bases, J lost 3 bases, and 18 bases lay in between. This CDR3 is CASGATSVKTDTQYF. CDR3 sequence (DNA): TGTGCCAGCGGGGCGACGTCGGTGAAAACAGATACGCAGTATTTT.

This CDR3 reads CASSFGRGQGNGYTF. In DNA, the CDR3 is TGTGCCAGCAGCTTTGGTCGGGGACAGGGGAATGGCTACACCTTC. This chain joins TRBV7-9 and TRBJ1-2; 10 positions agree with TRBD1. The germline V gene encodes CDR1 SEHNR and CDR2 FQNEAQ (reference sequence). Trimming removed 3 bases from V and 6 bases from J; junction bases left unmatched: 7. There are 15 residues in the CDR3.

This chain uses TRBV3-1 (or the pseudogene TRBV3-2) with TRBJ1-2; maybe TRBD1 (6 bases). CDR1 is LGHDT, CDR2 YNNKEL, per germline (reference sequence). The CDR3 length is 14 residues. The V end lost 1 base, the J end lost 8 bases, and 14 bases lay between the germline ends. CDR3 nucleotides: TGTGCCAGCAGCCAAGGACAGGCAGCTGGAGGCTACACCTTC. It yields the protein CASSQGQAAGGYTF.

This chain connects TRBV5-1 to TRBJ1-2; no firm D call. The ends were cut back, 3 bases at V and 7 bases at J, with 10 bases in the middle. The germline gives CDR1 SGHRS, CDR2 YFSETQ. The CDR3 loop spans 12 amino acids. The CDR3 DNA is TGCGCCAGCAGCTGGCTTCGGGGTGGCTACACCTTC. Protein: CASSWLRGGYTF. The variable domain in full, completed from reference TRBV5-1 and TRBJ1-2, reads KAGVTQTPRYLIKTRGQQVTLSCSPISGHRSVSWYQQTPGQGLQFLFEYFSETQRNKGNFPGRFSGRQFSNSRSEMNVSTLELGDSALYLCASSWLRGGYTFGSGTRLTVV.

The chain is built from TRBV13 and TRBJ1-6; 9 bases are a match to TRBD1. The CDR3 is made up of 16 amino acids. Germline V gene sequence: CDR1 PRHDT, CDR2 FYEKMQ (reference sequence). Trimming cost V 5 bases and J 5 bases; bases outside gene matches: 7. For the CDR3, the DNA is TGTGCCAGCAGCACACTGACAGGGGGTGATAATTCACCCCTCCACTTT. This codes for CASSTLTGGDNSPLHF.

The chain employs TRBV3-1 (or the pseudogene TRBV3-2) and TRBJ1-2; tentative D call: TRBD1 (5 bases). The V and J ends lost 8 bases and 8 bases respectively, with 18 bases between them. This CDR3 is 13 amino acids long. Germline loops: CDR1 LGHDT, CDR2 YNNKEL (reference sequence). CDR3 nucleotides: TGTGCCAGCGGGGACCGCGGGGCTGGAGGCTACACCTTC. This encodes CASGDRGAGGYTF.

Only a few counts were recorded for this clone. This chain connects TRBV18 to TRBJ1-6; D perhaps matches TRBD1 (6 bases). V gave up 6 bases and J gave up 8 bases, with 14 bases separating them. This CDR3 region has 14 residues. Germline-derived CDR1 and CDR2 are KGHSH and LQKENI. The CDR3 coding sequence is TGTGCCAGCTCCCTCCGGGACAAGGATTCACCCCTCCACTTT. Its protein product is CASSLRDKDSPLHF.

V and J are TRBV12-3 or TRBV12-4 and TRBJ2-2; D gene uncertain. Trimming removed 0 bases from V and 16 bases from J, with 12 bases in between. CDR3 length equals 12 residues. CDR3 nucleotide sequence: TGTGCCAGCAGTTTAGCCGAGGAGTCCAGGTTTTTT. Protein: CASSLAEESRFF.

The rearrangement links TRBV3-1 (or the pseudogene TRBV3-2) to TRBJ1-6; perhaps TRBD1 as D (5 bases). Germline CDR1 is LGHDT and CDR2 is YNNKEL (reference sequence). This CDR3 is built from 16 residues. Trimming shortened V by 1 base and J by 3 bases, and 10 bases separated the two germline ends. Here the CDR3 reads CASSQGGGGYNSPLHF. The DNA of the CDR3 is TGTGCCAGCAGCCAAGGTGGGGGAGGCTATAATTCACCCCTCCACTTT.

The V call is TRBV18, the J call TRBJ1-4; 7 nucleotides line up with TRBD1. Germline assignment: CDR1 KGHSH and CDR2 LQKENI. The CDR3 contains 15 residues. The trim removed 5 bases at V and 8 bases at J, leaving 11 bases unmatched. CDR3 loop: CASSELTGVEEKLFF. CDR3 sequence (DNA): TGTGCCAGCTCAGAATTAACAGGGGTTGAAGAAAAACTGTTTTTT.

The chain carries TRBV7-9 and TRBJ1-1; D is unclear. V was trimmed by 4 bases and J by 4 bases, leaving 19 bases between them. The CDR3 loop spans 16 amino acids. CDR1 and CDR2 from the germline V gene are SEHNR and FQNEAQ (reference sequence). CDR3 nucleotides: TGTGCCAGCAGCTCGACTGACCCTCTGGCGGGCACTGAAGCTTTCTTT. It translates to CASSSTDPLAGTEAFF.